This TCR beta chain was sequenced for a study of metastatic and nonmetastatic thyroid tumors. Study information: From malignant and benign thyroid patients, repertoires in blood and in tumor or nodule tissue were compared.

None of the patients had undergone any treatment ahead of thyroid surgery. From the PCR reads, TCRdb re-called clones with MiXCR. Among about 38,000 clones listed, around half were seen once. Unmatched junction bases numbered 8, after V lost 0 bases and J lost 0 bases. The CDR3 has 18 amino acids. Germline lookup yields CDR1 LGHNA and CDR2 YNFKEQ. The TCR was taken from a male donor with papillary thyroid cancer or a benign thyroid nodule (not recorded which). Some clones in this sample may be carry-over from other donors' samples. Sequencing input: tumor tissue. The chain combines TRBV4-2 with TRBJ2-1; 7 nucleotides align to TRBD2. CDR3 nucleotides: TGTGCCAGCAGCCAAGATCCCCTAAGCGGGACCTCCTACAATGAGCAGTTCTTC. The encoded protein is CASSQDPLSGTSYNEQFF.